The T cell receptor beta chain described here comes from a study of cytomegalovirus exposure and HLA in healthy donors. Comment on this clone: The antigen is not known.

The PCR employed 60 Vbeta primers together with 13 Jbeta primers. Per the study methods: Later analysis identified tens of millions of unique TCR beta chains, approximately 11 million shared. Here immunoSEQ multiplex PCR was the method, and the copy in TCRdb shows in-frame clones only, minus some. The D gene and trimming were derived from the DNA, and the V and J assignments and clone size from that table. The data hold some 200,000 clones, with around 75% observed a single time. Everyone who donated was a healthy bone marrow donor. Germline loops: CDR1 SGHVS, CDR2 FNYEAQ. The V gene end was trimmed by 2 bases and the J gene end by 3 bases; junction bases not matched to a gene: 11. This CDR3 region has 17 residues. Findings of the study overall: Highly shared sequence variants in one cluster were likely a sequencing artifact. Reports state that TCR beta sequences accurately predicted most subjects' HLA-A and HLA-B alleles.

The specimen was PBMCs. J is TRBJ1-2 and V is TRBV7-6, with 8 bases fitting TRBD1. This TCR was sampled from a woman aged 25-40 years in good health and CMV-seronegative. CDR3 amino acids: CASSLYGQGSGYYGYTF. The CDR3 DNA reads as TGTGCCAGCAGCTTATACGGACAGGGATCGGGCTACTATGGCTACACCTTC.